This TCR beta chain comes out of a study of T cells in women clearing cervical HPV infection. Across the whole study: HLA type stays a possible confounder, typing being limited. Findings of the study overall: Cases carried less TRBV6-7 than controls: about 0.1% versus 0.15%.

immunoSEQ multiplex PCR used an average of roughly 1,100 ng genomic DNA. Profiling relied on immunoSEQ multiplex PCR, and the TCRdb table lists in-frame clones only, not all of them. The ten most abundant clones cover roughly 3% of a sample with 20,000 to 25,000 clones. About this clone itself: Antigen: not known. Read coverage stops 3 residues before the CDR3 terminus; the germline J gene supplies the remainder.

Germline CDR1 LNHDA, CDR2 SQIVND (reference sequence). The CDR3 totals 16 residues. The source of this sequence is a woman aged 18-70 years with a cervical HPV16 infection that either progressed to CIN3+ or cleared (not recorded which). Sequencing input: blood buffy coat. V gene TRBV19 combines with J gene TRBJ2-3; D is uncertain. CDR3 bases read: TGTGCCAGTAGTATAGGCCTACTAAATAGCAATCAGCCG. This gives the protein CASSIGLLNSNQP. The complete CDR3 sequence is CASSIGLLNSNQPQYF.